In this sample, the clone carrying this TCR beta chain turned up many times. Its antigen is as yet unknown. These data come from a study of regulatory T cells in long-lasting Graves disease. Study observations and caveats: Persistent patients shared 2,500 to 3,000 public clonotypes among themselves. Newly diagnosed patients shared fewer, at nearly 1,000.

Libraries of TCR beta came from iRepertoire HTBI primers plus Arm-PCR of CDR3 regions. TCRdb reprocessed the multiplex PCR reads via MiXCR and lists one record per CDR3 protein. The sample has under 700,000 distinct CDR3 sequences, about 16% seen once; the top ten hold 20% to 30%. This sample's time point: newly diagnosed GD, antithyroid drugs for less than 3 months. The TCR library was made from RNA extracted from PBMCs. Patient provenance is recorded as an endocrinology department in Xi'an, China. These data also formed part of another study, on T cells in Graves' hyperthyroidism and ophthalmopathy.

This receptor was obtained from a woman aged 35 to 60 with Graves disease. Sequences were derived from peripheral blood mononuclear cells (PBMCs), sampled at new diagnosis, from a patient treated with antithyroid drugs.

The CDR3 reads CATRALNSPLHF. The CDR3 nucleotides read TGTGCCACCCGGGCCTTGAATTCACCCCTCCACTTT. V and J are TRBV28 and TRBJ1-6; D not resolved. The V end was cut by 10 bases, the J end by 7 bases, with 11 bases between. Per germline, CDR1 MDHEN and CDR2 SYDVKM. This CDR3 is built from 12 residues.